The present T cell receptor (beta chain) was sequenced within a study of cytomegalovirus exposure and HLA in healthy donors (dated by TCRdb to 2016 to 2017). Looking at the study overall: An earlier analysis of 550 to 700 of the donors reported about 250 Gb of sequence data and roughly 100 million unique TCR beta sequences from 150 million to 200 million T cells. Roughly 300 gigabases of sequencing data and tens of millions of unique TCR sequences were included in an early release covering about 700 HLA-typed donors. The genetic ancestry cluster associated with self-reported Caucasian donors included over 80% of the approximately 430 genotyped donors. The study was designed to test whether signatures of past pathogen exposure could be identified by cataloging public T cell receptors. The study profiled the T cell repertoires of 666 subjects by immunosequencing and related them to cytomegalovirus serostatus. Along with the roughly 670-subject first cohort, a separate validation cohort of roughly 110 different subjects was used. To predict cytomegalovirus infection status, the study combined high-throughput TCR immunosequencing, statistical association of individual TCRs with disease status, and machine learning. A later analysis re-examined previously published TCR beta repertoires from roughly 650 donors and added high-resolution HLA genotyping to investigate patterns of TCR occurrence. In the later analysis, no new phenotypic data were used to find candidate immune exposures; instead, reliance was placed on TCR beta sequences and their occurrence across donors. To decide whether each TCR beta V gene segment behaved as functional or pseudogenic, an earlier analysis of approximately 620 of the donors relied on high-throughput TCR beta sequencing. Donor age, sex, ethnicity and CMV serostatus were compiled together with the repertoire data. A later genetic analysis took genome-wide SNP genotypes for about 55% of the 666 donors and used that subset as a discovery cohort. All discovery cohort repertoires had been generated on a single sequencing platform. Both class I and class II loci were covered by HLA typing, at four-digit resolution. The number of typed donors differed by locus: roughly 620-640 for A, B, C, DRB1 and DQB1; 500 to 550 for DQA1; 600 to 610 for DPA1; and about 470 for DPB1. Roughly 5 DR-DQ haplotypes were handled as single units for association and clustering, since linkage in the cohort was strong. On average, roughly 240,000 unique TCR beta nucleotide sequences were sequenced per donor among more than 350 genotyped donors of the cohort, with 15% to 20% of those sequences being non-productive. Paper-wide results and their limitations: Several of the top co-occurrence clusters appeared to be linked to parvovirus B19, influenza, CMV and Epstein-Barr virus, according to a later analysis. A cluster of highly shared sequence variants was judged likely to be a technical artifact of the sequencing pipeline. An earlier analysis of approximately 590 of the donors showed that most TCR beta V segments appeared in productive rearrangements either about 87% or about 30% of the time, which broadly matched IMGT annotations. Correlated functional status among segregating V segments might be attributable to linkage disequilibrium, but an unknown experimental factor could not be ruled out. In a later genetic analysis, fewer N-insertions in productive TCRs were reported among donors in an Asian-associated ancestry cluster than the roughly 710-donor mean. A later genetic analysis associated a missense DCLRE1C variant with V-gene and J-gene trimming of TCR beta chains, and an independent cohort replicated the association. A further reported finding was that TCR beta sequences accurately predicted the HLA-A and HLA-B alleles for most subjects in the first cohort. A few of the identified cytomegalovirus-associated TCR beta chains were confirmed in vitro to be specific for cytomegalovirus antigens. In a later analysis, the rate of TCR association differed among HLA loci, with DRB1 alleles having the most associated TCRs and HLA-C alleles having the fewest. The classifier was reported to diagnose cytomegalovirus status with high specificity and sensitivity in both the original and validation cohorts. The study gave a list of some 150 TCR beta chains associated with cytomegalovirus. The presence/absence analyses assumed that sequencing depth was roughly uniform across donors, and that assumption may not be true. Compared with equally common non-associated chains, HLA-associated TCR beta chains in a later analysis were more clonally expanded and had lower generation probabilities. According to the authors, the approach could potentially be generalized to other disease states and immunological phenotypes. The earlier analysis of 587 of the donors excluded around 17 rarely observed V segments, including chromosome 9 orphons, because counts were too low. Most CMV-associated TCR beta chains appeared to be HLA-restricted in a later analysis, and the HLA associations seemed to be driven largely by CMV exposure. For the cohort, immune exposure information was limited to CMV serostatus. A later analysis associated some 17,000 TCR beta sequences with specific HLA alleles at a false discovery rate of 0.05. When HLA alleles, especially DR and DQ, strongly co-occurred, TCR associations were difficult to assign to individual alleles. In this cohort, only TCR beta chains were sequenced, and detectable features were limited by the absence of alpha or paired-chain data. Because HLA typing was unavailable for some donors at each locus, only the typed subset was used in association tests. While some public TCRs were present in many individuals, most TCR sequences turned up only very rarely across donors.

Note on this clone: What this receptor recognizes is not known. No base quality values were provided; no much bigger clone lies one nucleotide off.

Library preparation was by the immunoSEQ multiplex PCR assay. The multiplex PCR relied on a mix of 60 forward primers for TCR Vbeta segments and 13 reverse primers for TCR Jbeta segments. The CDR3 region of rearranged TCR beta genes was amplified from genomic DNA with a multiplex PCR assay. On the Illumina HiSeq System, the amplified TCR beta libraries were sequenced as 87-base-pair reads. The paper's processing steps were these. A later analysis counted some 80 million unique TCR beta chains across the roughly 700 repertoires, and some 11 million of these chains were shared by at least two donors. To remove PCR and sequencing errors, raw reads were error-corrected and collapsed into unique sequences using a nearest-neighbor algorithm that merged closely related sequences. V, D and J gene segments were assigned by aligning CDR3 sequences to IMGT reference sequences. Each retained sequence needed at least a six-nucleotide match to both a V gene segment and a J gene segment. A rearrangement was called productive if the CDR3 had no stop codons and remained in frame with V and J, and every other rearrangement was called non-productive. Following IMGT convention, CDR3 was defined as the stretch from the second conserved V-encoded cysteine up to the conserved J-encoded phenylalanine. The earlier analysis of some 550 of the donors excluded any sequence lacking an unambiguous match to a single V gene segment. An earlier analysis of 450 to 650 of the donors called V segments functional above 56.7% productive rearrangements and segregating when the between-donor standard deviation exceeded 5%. To diagnose cytomegalovirus status from the catalog of TCR beta chain sequences, a statistical classification framework was built. A later analysis assigned V and J genes by comparing TCR nucleotide sequences with IMGT/GENE-DB human TR gene sequences. In a later analysis, CDR3 sequences and most-parsimonious VDJ recombination scenarios were assigned using the TCRdist pipeline. In a later analysis, every TCR beta chain was defined by the combination of its CDR3 amino acid sequence and its V-gene family, and reads without a unique V-gene family were dropped. To address suspected cross-contamination and a sequencing artifact, a later analysis removed around 600 highly shared, low-generation-probability nucleotide sequences. In a later analysis, a clonal expansion index was calculated for each public chain from normalized within-repertoire ranks of inferred template counts. In a later analysis, generation probabilities were computed with a VDJ recombination model fitted to out-of-frame rearrangements, and the resulting probabilities were checked against IGoR. In a later analysis, hypergeometric tests were used to score TCR-TCR, TCR-HLA and TCR-CMV co-occurrence, with a repertoire-size bias correction applied to TCR pairs. To estimate false discovery rates, a later analysis permuted the HLA or CMV assignments 20 times. In a later analysis, co-occurring TCRs were grouped using DBSCAN, with TCRdist sequence similarity added in when clustering inside HLA-allele-positive subsets. Repertoires with fewer than 30,000 or more than 120,000 public chains were left out of co-occurrence clustering, as were four to six repertoires with anomalous nucleotide sharing. TCRdb stores this immuneACCESS table with in-frame sequences only. Part of the clones is absent; in the studies checked, under half of the shortfall reflects unresolved V genes, and no reason is known for the rest. The D gene and trimming were derived from the DNA, and the V and J assignments and clone size from that table. This sample lists 100,000 or so clones; 60% to 85% were detected once. Of the sample, roughly 12% is held by the ten largest clones.

In total, about 650 healthy bone marrow donors made up the cohort. At the time of sampling, every cohort member was nominally healthy, though immune exposures that went unrecorded were likely present. The donor tested CMV seropositive and was one of the 289 seropositive cohort members. Each donor provided a peripheral blood sample, and peripheral blood mononuclear cells were used for TCR beta sequencing. The Qiagen DNeasy Blood Extraction Kit was used to extract genomic DNA from the blood cell samples. The specimen sequenced was PBMCs. The receptor comes from a woman aged 40 to 50 in good health and CMV-seropositive.

The CDR3 in this case is CASSVQTGDYNEQFF. The nucleotide sequence reads as follows: TGTGCCAGCAGCGTCCAGACAGGGGACTACAATGAGCAGTTCTTC. The rearranged chain carries TRBV9 and TRBJ2-1; the junction holds 8 bases that match TRBD1. Taken from the germline V gene, the CDR1 and CDR2 loops are SGDLS and YYNGEE. Trimming accounts for 2 bases at V and 3 bases at J, while the number of junction bases matched to no gene is 4. The CDR3 has 15 amino acids, counting the end cysteine and phenylalanine. Left in the record is the CDR3 DNA by itself, 45 bases read in frame from the first base.